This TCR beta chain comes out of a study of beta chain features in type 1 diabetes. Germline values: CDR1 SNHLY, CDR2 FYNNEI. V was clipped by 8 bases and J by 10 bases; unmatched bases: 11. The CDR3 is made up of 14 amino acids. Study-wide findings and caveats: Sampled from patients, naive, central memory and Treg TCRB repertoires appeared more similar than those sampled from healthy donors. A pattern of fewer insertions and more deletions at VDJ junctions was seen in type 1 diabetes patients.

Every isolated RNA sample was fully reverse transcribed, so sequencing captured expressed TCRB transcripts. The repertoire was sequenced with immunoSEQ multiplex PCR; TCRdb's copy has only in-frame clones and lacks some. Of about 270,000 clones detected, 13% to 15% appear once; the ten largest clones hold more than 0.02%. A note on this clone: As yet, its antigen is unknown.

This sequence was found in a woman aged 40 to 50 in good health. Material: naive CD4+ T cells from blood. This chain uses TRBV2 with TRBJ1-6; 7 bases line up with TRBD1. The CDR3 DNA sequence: TGTGCCAGCGGAGGGGGCGGAGGTTCATCACCCCTCCACTTT. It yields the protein CASGGGGGSSPLHF.